A selection of T cell receptor beta chains follows, all from one sample in a study of cytomegalovirus exposure and HLA in healthy donors. This table comes from immunoSEQ multiplex PCR, and its TCRdb copy is limited to in-frame clones, with some not included. Found here are under 150,000 clones, around 81% of them singletons; the top ten hold about 0.71%. The sequencing input was PBMCs. These receptors originate from a man between 18 and 29 years old in good health and CMV-seronegative. CDR3s leave out the opening cysteine and the closing phenylalanine or tryptophan. The D gene is left open where the match is weak. Size is omitted from some rows. Given values are once, few, many or a class for expanded clones.

J,size,V,D,CDR3
TRBJ2-2,-,TRBV11-3,-,ASSLDRTYTGELF
TRBJ2-7,-,TRBV6-5,-,ASSFSAVYEQY
TRBJ1-2,-,TRBV5-4,TRBD1,ASSLEGTVPNYGYT
TRBJ1-2,few,TRBV30,-,AWSKVGASYGYT
TRBJ2-2,-,TRBV4-2,-,ASSQLDRDTGELF
TRBJ1-5,-,TRBV7-9,-,ASRAQLNQPQH
TRBJ2-7,-,TRBV27,TRBD2,ASSLPLAAREQY
TRBJ1-2,-,TRBV6-6,-,ASSPPSSNYGYT
TRBJ2-3,-,TRBV7-2,-,ASSSGAGRALQY
TRBJ1-2,-,TRBV19,-,ASSIDGQTYGYT
TRBJ1-1,-,TRBV28,TRBD1,ASSTGGGTNTEAF
TRBJ1-2,-,TRBV7-3,-,ASSLMSGDGYT
TRBJ1-1,-,TRBV19,TRBD1,ASSKAVRTGFMNTEAF
TRBJ2-7,-,TRBV11-2,TRBD1,ASSSGTGPYEQY